What follows describes a single T cell receptor beta chain. Its antigen is currently unknown. The repertoire was sequenced with immunoSEQ multiplex PCR; TCRdb's copy has only in-frame clones and lacks some. This sample has tens of thousands of clones, with approximately 87% found just once. The data were taken from a study of T cells in localized non-small cell lung cancer. Study results and limitations: With higher T cell density in blood came longer overall survival. The study found T cell clonality highest in uninvolved adjacent lung, above tumor.

V lost 6 bases and J lost 3; bases outside the gene matches: 3. From germline, CDR1 is MNHEY and CDR2 SVGAGI. This CDR3 spans 14 amino acids. This sequence was found in a woman between 40 and 69 years old with stage I lung adenocarcinoma. V and J are TRBV6-5 and TRBJ1-5; 9 bases line up with TRBD1. Source: peripheral blood, taken before any cancer treatment. CDR3 region: CASSRDRANQPQHF. For the CDR3, the DNA is TGTGCCAGCAGCCGGGACAGGGCCAATCAGCCCCAGCATTTT.